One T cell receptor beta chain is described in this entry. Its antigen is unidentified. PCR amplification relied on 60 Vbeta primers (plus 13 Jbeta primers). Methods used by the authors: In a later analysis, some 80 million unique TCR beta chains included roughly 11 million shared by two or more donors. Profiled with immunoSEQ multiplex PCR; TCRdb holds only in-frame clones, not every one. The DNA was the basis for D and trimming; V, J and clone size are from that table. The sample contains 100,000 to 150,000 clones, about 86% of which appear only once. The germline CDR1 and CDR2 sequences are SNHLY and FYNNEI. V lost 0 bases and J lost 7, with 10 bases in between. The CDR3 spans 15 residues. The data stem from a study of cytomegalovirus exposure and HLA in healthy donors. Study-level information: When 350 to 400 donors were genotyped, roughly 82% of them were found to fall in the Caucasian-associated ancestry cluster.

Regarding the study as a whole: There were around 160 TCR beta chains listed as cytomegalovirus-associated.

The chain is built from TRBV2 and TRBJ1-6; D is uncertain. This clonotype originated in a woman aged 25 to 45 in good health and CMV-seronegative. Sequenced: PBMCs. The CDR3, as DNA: TGTGCCAGCAGTGAAGCCCGTCAGCGGAATTCACCCCTCCACTTT. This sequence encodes CASSEARQRNSPLHF.